These 20 T cell receptor beta chains came from one sample sequenced in a study of T-cell reconstitution after alpha-beta-depleted transplantation in children. Unique molecular identifiers were used to barcode this TCRbeta library. MiXCR, run by TCRdb on the PCR reads, gives a single entry per CDR3 protein. The sample contains 200,000 to 300,000 distinct CDR3 sequences, about 11% of which appear only once. The sample in question was PBMCs from the stem cell graft donor, obtained from the stem cell graft. Every receptor here comes from a human donor who donated a stem cell graft to a child with acute lymphoblastic leukemia.

With respect to this clonotype: With a much larger clone just one base away, this may be a read error. The chain recombines TRBV5-1 with TRBJ1-1, with 7 bases aligning to TRBD1. Germline V CDR1 and CDR2: SGHRS, YFSETQ. CDR3 size: 19 residues. Written as DNA, the CDR3 is TGCGCCAGCAGCTTCGGGGCTAGGGGGCAGGGGCCTATGAACACTGAACCTTTCTTT. Protein sequence: CASSFGARGQGPMNTEPFF.

The genes are TRBV19 and TRBJ1-5; 8 bases fit TRBD1. With 6 bases clipped from V and 0 bases from J, the junction kept 7 bases outside the gene matches. Per germline, CDR1 LNHDA and CDR2 SQIVND (reference sequence). The CDR3 covers 16 residues. The CDR3 loop reads CASRDRASGSNQPQHF. The DNA for the CDR3 is TGTGCCAGTAGGGACAGGGCTTCGGGTAGCAATCAGCCCCAGCATTTT.

There are many counts of this clonotype. The chain uses TRBV27 and TRBJ2-1, with D perhaps matching TRBD1 or TRBD2 (5 bases each). Germline CDR1 MNHEY, CDR2 SMNVEV (reference sequence). Trimming took 3 bases from V and 2 from J, leaving 11 bases between them. CDR3 length equals 15 residues. The CDR3 protein is CASSLGTVPYNEQFF. CDR3 nucleotide sequence: TGTGCCAGCAGTTTGGGGACGGTACCCTACAATGAGCAGTTCTTC.

This clonotype has a count of ten or more. This sequence joins TRBV6-2 or TRBV6-3 and TRBJ2-1; 7 bases line up with TRBD2. V lost 0 bases and J lost 4; bases outside the gene matches: 6. Germline V lookup: CDR1 MNHEY, CDR2 SVGEGT. The CDR3 covers 16 residues. The chain's CDR3 is CASSYSKRLAYNEQFF. The DNA for the CDR3 is TGTGCCAGCAGTTACTCGAAGCGACTAGCATACAATGAGCAGTTCTTC.

This chain links TRBV29-1 with TRBJ1-1, with TRBD1 identical over 8 bases. CDR1 and CDR2 from the germline V gene are SQVTM and ANQGSEA. V was clipped by 7 bases and J by 5 bases; unmatched bases: 9. CDR3 length equals 13 residues. CDR3 sequence: CSALRDRITEAFF. The CDR3 region has the DNA TGCAGCGCCCTCCGGGACAGGATAACTGAAGCTTTCTTT.

This clonotype was found many times. The chain employs TRBV7-9 and TRBJ2-7, with D possibly matching TRBD1 (5 bases). V lost 1 base, J lost 4 bases, and 11 bases lay in between. Germline CDR1 reads SEHNR; CDR2 reads FQNEAQ (reference sequence). The length of the CDR3 is 14 residues. CDR3 DNA sequence: TGTGCCAGCAGCTTAGAAGGGGCGGTTTACGAGCAGTACTTC. Translating gives CASSLEGAVYEQYF.

This clonotype was detected many times. The chain carries TRBV11-1 and TRBJ2-6; perhaps D is TRBD1 or TRBD2 (5 bases each). The CDR3 has 18 residues. The V gene lost 0 bases and the J gene lost 0 bases, with 12 bases spanning the gap. The germline gives CDR1 SGHAT, CDR2 FQDESV (reference sequence). CDR3 sequence (DNA): TGTGCCAGCAGCTTAGCAGGGACCCCATACTCTGGGGCCAACGTCCTGACTTTC. Translated, it gives CASSLAGTPYSGANVLTF. Drawing the rest from reference TRBV11-1 and TRBJ2-6, the complete variable domain is EAEVAQSPRYKITEKSQAVAFWCDPISGHATLYWYRQILGQGPELLVQFQDESVVDDSQLPKDRFSAERLKGVDSTLKIQPAELGDSAMYLCASSLAGTPYSGANVLTFGAGSRLTVL.

This clonotype has ten or more counts. The chain recombines TRBV7-2 with TRBJ2-5, with D possibly being TRBD1 or TRBD2 (5 bases each). In germline, CDR1 is SGHTA, CDR2 FQGNSA. There are 14 residues in the CDR3. V lost 1 base and J 5 bases, leaving 11 bases between the germline ends. The CDR3 DNA follows: TGTGCCAGCAGCTTAGGAGGGGCGCCGGAGACCCAGTACTTC. As protein: CASSLGGAPETQYF.

A few counts support this clonotype. This sequence joins TRBV18 and TRBJ2-5; D is possibly TRBD1 (5 bases). Germline values: CDR1 KGHSH, CDR2 LQKENI. The CDR3 has 13 amino acids. The V gene lost 8 bases and the J gene lost 4 bases, with 14 bases spanning the gap. CDR3 protein: CASLEAQGETQYF. Written as DNA, the CDR3 is TGTGCCAGCCTTGAAGCCCAGGGAGAGACCCAGTACTTC.

This clonotype was detected ten times or more. The chain employs TRBV5-1 and TRBJ1-5, with D possibly matching TRBD1 (5 bases). The CDR3 spans 15 residues. V lost 5 bases, J lost 6 bases, and 18 bases lay in between. Germline V gene lookup returns CDR1 SGHRS and CDR2 YFSETQ. The CDR3 loop reads CASSAGQGMGQPQHF. CDR3 sequence (DNA): TGCGCCAGCAGTGCGGGGCAGGGCATGGGTCAGCCCCAGCATTTT. Supplemented by reference TRBV5-1 and TRBJ1-5, the full variable domain reads KAGVTQTPRYLIKTRGQQVTLSCSPISGHRSVSWYQQTPGQGLQFLFEYFSETQRNKGNFPGRFSGRQFSNSRSEMNVSTLELGDSALYLCASSAGQGMGQPQHFGDGTRLSIL.

This clonotype has a single count. This chain joins TRBV5-2 and TRBJ1-2; the tabulated D call, TRBD1, remains unverified against the DNA. TRBV5-2 is noted as a pseudogene. There are 15 residues in the CDR3. CDR3 in amino acids: CAMGPGRGRSYGYTF. CDR3 nucleotides: TGTGCCATGGGCCCCGGGAGGGGGCGTAGCTATGGCTACACCTTC.

This clonotype was seen only once. At one of its ends the junction is not consistent with the germline gene, which may arise from a read error. The V call is TRBV7-2, the J call TRBJ2-7; D might be TRBD1 (6 bases). Per germline, CDR1 SGHTA and CDR2 FQGNSA. This CDR3 comprises 14 residues. The CDR3 reads CASSPDRSSYDQYF. The CDR3 DNA is TGTGCCAGCAGCCCCGACAGGAGCTCCTACGACCAGTACTTC.

This clonotype was counted at least ten times. The genes are TRBV3-1 and TRBJ1-4, with D hard to call. V dropped 4 bases and J dropped 7 bases, with 19 bases sitting between them. Germline CDR1 reads LGHDT; CDR2 reads YNNKEL (reference sequence). The CDR3 is 16 amino acids. CDR3 sequence (DNA): TGTGCCAGCAGCCTAAAGGTCGGGAGCATCGGTGAAAAACTGTTTTTT. Translation gives CASSLKVGSIGEKLFF.

This clonotype was counted at least ten times. This sequence joins TRBV27 and TRBJ2-1; 10 nucleotides line up with TRBD2. Germline loops: CDR1 MNHEY, CDR2 SMNVEV (reference sequence). This CDR3 region has 15 residues. J lost 4 bases, V lost 6 bases, and 6 bases had no gene match. The CDR3 DNA reads as TGTGCCAGCAGAGAGCGGGAGGGCTTATACAATGAGCAGTTCTTC. Translated: CASREREGLYNEQFF.

This clonotype was seen at least ten times. J is TRBJ1-4 and V is TRBV11-2, with 8 bases matching TRBD1. This CDR3 spans 13 amino acids. CDR1 and CDR2 (germline): SGHAT, FQNNGV. The junction had 6 bases not matched to a gene; V was cut back by 7 bases and J by 8 bases. In DNA form, the CDR3 reads TGTGCCAGCAAGGACAGGGTGGGCGAAAAACTGTTTTTT. It yields the protein CASKDRVGEKLFF.

This clonotype was seen ten or more times. The chain recombines TRBV7-8 with TRBJ2-1; TRBD2 aligns across 10 bases. The junction had 10 bases not matched to a gene; V was cut back by 4 bases and J by 4 bases. The CDR3 spans 17 residues. The germline V gene encodes CDR1 SGHVS and CDR2 FQNEAQ. CDR3 DNA sequence: TGTGCCAGCAGCTCTCTAGCGGGAGATATTCGGTACAATGAGCAGTTCTTC. Translation gives CASSSLAGDIRYNEQFF.

With respect to this clonotype: A much larger clone differs from this one at a single base, so this may be a read error. This sequence joins TRBV7-2 and TRBJ2-7; unclear D gene. Germline V lookup: CDR1 SGHTA, CDR2 FQGNSA. The CDR3 is made up of 14 amino acids. V lost 1 base and J lost 10, with 17 bases in between. Here the CDR3 DNA reads TGTGCCAGCAGCTTAGGGACCTGGTCAGGCGACCAGTACTTC. It is translated as CASSLGTWSGDQYF.

This clonotype came up a few times. The V call is TRBV6-2 or TRBV6-3, the J call TRBJ1-5, with no clear D. Germline CDR1 reads MNHEY; CDR2 reads SVGEGT. The CDR3 spans 12 residues. V lost 8 bases to trimming and J lost 7 bases, with 12 bases between them. The DNA for the CDR3 is TGTGCCAGCTCGGAGCAGCCCCAGCCCCAGCATTTT. Protein product: CASSEQPQPQHF.

This clonotype was seen repeatedly, ten times or more. J is TRBJ2-3 and V is TRBV6-2 or TRBV6-3; D gene unclear. CDR1 is MNHEY, CDR2 SVGEGT, per germline. This CDR3 is 15 amino acids long. Trimming took off 0 bases at V and 1 base at J, with 8 bases between the two ends. The CDR3 DNA follows: TGTGCCAGCAGTTACTCCCCTGGGGGCACAGATACGCAGTATTTT. It is translated as CASSYSPGGTDTQYF.

At least ten counts were recorded for this clonotype. The rearrangement links TRBV29-1 to TRBJ1-2; maybe TRBD1 (6 bases). The CDR3 has 13 amino acids. Germline CDR1 reads SQVTM; CDR2 reads ANQGSEA. V was trimmed by 5 bases and J by 2 bases, leaving 12 bases between them. This chain's CDR3 is CSVPRQANYGYTF. The CDR3 DNA follows: TGCAGCGTTCCCCGACAGGCGAACTATGGCTACACCTTC.